A selection of T cell receptor beta chains follows, all from one sample in a study of identical twins. TCRdb used MiXCR to reprocess the 5' RACE reads, holding one entry per CDR3 protein. The profile shows fewer than 250,000 distinct CDR3 sequences, roughly 7% of them singletons. In addition, the sample was reused for a study of yellow fever vaccine responses in identical twins.

The specimen sequenced was memory (CD45RO+) T cells sorted from blood. These receptors all come from a woman aged 18-29 years in good health. Each CDR3 is given with its conserved first and last residue. The D gene is left open where the match is weak. Size is stated for part of the rows, as once, few or many counts, or as a class when the clone is expanded.

CDR3nt,CDR3aa,abundance,v_gene,d_gene,j_gene
TGTGCCAGCAGTTTTTCAGGGGTCAACACTGAAGCTTTCTTT,CASSFSGVNTEAFF,many,TRBV12-3/TRBV12-4,.,TRBJ1-1
TGCAGTGCCAAGAGATGGCCAGGGGAAGGGACTAGCGGGACAGAGACCCAGTACTTC,CSAKRWPGEGTSGTETQYF,.,TRBV20-1,TRBD2,TRBJ2-5
TGTGCCAGCCGGACAGGGGAGGAAAAACTGTTTTTT,CASRTGEEKLFF,many,TRBV12-3/TRBV12-4,TRBD1,TRBJ1-4
TGTGCCTCCAGGGATTGGAGCAATCAGCCCCAGCATTTT,CASRDWSNQPQHF,many,TRBV6-6,.,TRBJ1-5
TGTGCCAGCAGTGACTCTATCGGGGGCACAGATACGCAGTATTTT,CASSDSIGGTDTQYF,many,TRBV6-4,.,TRBJ2-3
TGTGCCAGCAGCTCCACTATAAAGCGGACGGGGGAGCTGTTTTTT,CASSSTIKRTGELFF,.,TRBV12-3/TRBV12-4,.,TRBJ2-2
TGTGCCAGCAGAGGGACTAGCGGCCGTTCTAGCACAGATACGCAGTATTTT,CASRGTSGRSSTDTQYF,few,TRBV27,TRBD2,TRBJ2-3
TGTGCCAGCAGCCAAGATCAAGGGGGGAATTACAATGAGCAGTTCTTC,CASSQDQGGNYNEQFF,.,TRBV4-2,.,TRBJ2-1
TGTGCCACCAGCAGAGAACTAGGAGAGACCCAGTACTTC,CATSRELGETQYF,once,TRBV15,.,TRBJ2-5
TGCGCCAGCAGCTTAGGAGGACCCAATGAAAAACTGTTTTTT,CASSLGGPNEKLFF,many,TRBV5-1,.,TRBJ1-4
TGCGCCAGCAGCCCGGGACAGGGTGAGGGTACGCAGTATTTT,CASSPGQGEGTQYF,few,TRBV5-1,TRBD1,TRBJ2-3
TGCAGTGCTAGGGGAGCGGGGGTAGGGCAAGAGACCCAGTACTTC,CSARGAGVGQETQYF,few,TRBV20-1,TRBD2,TRBJ2-5
TGTGCCAGCAGCTTAGAGAGCTTGGCCTACAATGAGCAGTTCTTC,CASSLESLAYNEQFF,.,TRBV11-1,.,TRBJ2-1
TGTGCCAGCAGTTTTTTAAGGGATGAGCAGTTCTTC,CASSFLRDEQFF,.,TRBV28,.,TRBJ2-1
TGCGCCAGCAGACAGGTGATGGGGGGCAGGGAATTCGACAATGAGCAGTTCTTC,CASRQVMGGREFDNEQFF,many,TRBV5-1,.,TRBJ2-1
TGTGCCAGCAGCCGGACAGGCAGCGAAGAGACCCAGTACTTC,CASSRTGSEETQYF,many,TRBV4-2,TRBD1,TRBJ2-5
TGTGCCAGCAGCGTACAGGGGTATTTGGCCCTAGATGGCTACACCTTC,CASSVQGYLALDGYTF,few,TRBV9,.,TRBJ1-2
TGTGCCAGCAGTGAAGGGGTGGGGGGTTTCAAAGAGACCCAGTACTTC,CASSEGVGGFKETQYF,few,TRBV2,.,TRBJ2-5
TGCAGTGCACCGCCGCCACTAGCGGAGGGTTGGGGGCGCACAGATACGCAGTATTTT,CSAPPPLAEGWGRTDTQYF,.,TRBV20-1,TRBD2,TRBJ2-3
TGTGCCAGCAGCTTGATCAGGAATAGCAATCAGCCCCAGCATTTT,CASSLIRNSNQPQHF,few,TRBV7-2,.,TRBJ1-5
TGTGCCAGCAGCAGCCTAGGGATCCAAGAGACCCAGTACTTC,CASSSLGIQETQYF,few,TRBV3-1,.,TRBJ2-5
TGCAGTTGGGGTCAAGAGACCCAGTACTTC,CSWGQETQYF,few,TRBV20-1,.,TRBJ2-5
TGTGCCAGCAGCCAAGGCCGGACAGGGGCCGACACCGGGGAGCTGTTTTTT,CASSQGRTGADTGELFF,many,TRBV4-2,TRBD1,TRBJ2-2
TGTGCCATCAGCTGGGACAGTCAAGAGACCCAGTACTTC,CAISWDSQETQYF,few,TRBV10-3,TRBD1,TRBJ2-5
TGTGCCAGCACCAACCAAGTGGAGACCCAGTACTTC,CASTNQVETQYF,many,TRBV28,.,TRBJ2-5
TGTGCCAGCAGTTATTCCCCCGCGGGAGGTCCTTTCTTC,CASSYSPAGGPFF,many,TRBV12-3/TRBV12-4,TRBD2,TRBJ2-1
TGTGCCAGCAGCCCCTCTAGCGGGGGTACGCAGTATTTT,CASSPSSGGTQYF,few,TRBV3-1,TRBD2,TRBJ2-3
TGTGCCAGCGTCGGACTAGCGGGAGCTTCATCCTACGAGCAGTACTTC,CASVGLAGASSYEQYF,few,TRBV27,TRBD2,TRBJ2-7
TGTGCCACCTCGGACAGGAGGAACACTGAAGCTTTCTTT,CATSDRRNTEAFF,few,TRBV7-2,TRBD1,TRBJ1-1
TGCAGTGTTGGACAGGCGTTCGAAGCTTTCTTT,CSVGQAFEAFF,many,TRBV20-1,TRBD1,TRBJ1-1
TGTGCCAGCAGCCAAACCGGGACTCCCTACAATGAGCAGTTCTTC,CASSQTGTPYNEQFF,few,TRBV3-1,.,TRBJ2-1
TGTGCCAGCATCCCGGGACAGCGGGACATTCAGTACTTC,CASIPGQRDIQYF,.,TRBV6-1,.,TRBJ2-4
TGCAGCGTTTATCCCACTAGCCCAAATGAGCAGTTCTTC,CSVYPTSPNEQFF,many,TRBV29-1,.,TRBJ2-1
TGTGCCATCAGTGTCGCTAGCGGGGGCTTGAGTGAGCAGTTCTTC,CAISVASGGLSEQFF,many,TRBV10-3,TRBD2,TRBJ2-1
TGTGCCAGCAGTGCCGGGACAGGGTTTGGCTACACCTTC,CASSAGTGFGYTF,few,TRBV6-1,TRBD1,TRBJ1-2
TGCAGCGTTGTAACCCGGGAGGAGACCCAGTACTTC,CSVVTREETQYF,.,TRBV29-1,.,TRBJ2-5
TGCGCCAGCAGCTACGGCGGGACTAGCACAGATACGCAGTATTTT,CASSYGGTSTDTQYF,many,TRBV5-1,.,TRBJ2-3
TGCGCCAGCAGCTTCACGGGGAGCTCCTACGAGCAGTACTTC,CASSFTGSSYEQYF,many,TRBV5-1,.,TRBJ2-7
TGTGCCAGCAGCCAGGACGGACACAATGAGCAGTTCTTC,CASSQDGHNEQFF,.,TRBV6-1,.,TRBJ2-1
TGCAGCCCAATAGCGGGTTCCTACAATGAGCAGTTCTTC,CSPIAGSYNEQFF,few,TRBV20-1,TRBD2,TRBJ2-1
TGTGCCAGCAGTGTTCAAATCTCTGGAAACACCATATATTTT,CASSVQISGNTIYF,.,TRBV2,.,TRBJ1-3
TGTGCCAGCAGTGAAGGTTCAGAGCAAGAGACCCAGTACTTC,CASSEGSEQETQYF,.,TRBV2,.,TRBJ2-5
TGTGCCAGCAGCCAAGCGGCGGGAGGCAATCAGCCCCAGCATTTT,CASSQAAGGNQPQHF,few,TRBV3-1,.,TRBJ1-5
TGTGCCAGCAGCCCACTGGTGATAGATACGCAGTATTTT,CASSPLVIDTQYF,once,TRBV11-2,.,TRBJ2-3
TGCAGTGCTAGCTCGGGGGTGGCGAGCAATCAGCCCCAGCATTTT,CSASSGVASNQPQHF,few,TRBV20-1,.,TRBJ1-5
TGTGCCAGCAGTTTAGCGCAGGGGGTAGAAGGGACTGAAGCTTTCTTT,CASSLAQGVEGTEAFF,few,TRBV12-3/TRBV12-4,TRBD1,TRBJ1-1
TGTGCCAGCAGTCCGGGCCAGGCTTCGGGAGAGCAGTTCTTC,CASSPGQASGEQFF,few,TRBV27,.,TRBJ2-1
TGCGCCAGCAGCTTGGATGGCCCGAACCAAGAGACCCAGTACTTC,CASSLDGPNQETQYF,.,TRBV5-1,.,TRBJ2-5